This T cell receptor (beta chain) is drawn from a study of metastatic and nonmetastatic thyroid tumors. From the PCR reads, TCRdb re-called clones with MiXCR. The data show 26,000 or so clones, around 16% seen once. Points from the study as a whole: Patients with malignant thyroid tumors reportedly had significantly higher TCR beta diversity than those with benign nodules, in blood and tumor.

Nobody among the patients had been given any treatment before thyroid surgery. This clone was seen at least ten times. Its antigen remains unknown. This sequence was found in a male donor with papillary thyroid cancer or a benign thyroid nodule (not recorded which). Some clones in this sample may be carry-over from other donors' samples. Sequencing input: blood.

The CDR3 bases are TGTGCCAGCAGTTCGGGACAGGGAACCTACGAGCAGTACTTC. This translates into CASSSGQGTYEQYF. V is TRBV27 and J is TRBJ2-7; 9 positions match TRBD1. This CDR3 is 14 amino acids long. Germline values: CDR1 MNHEY, CDR2 SMNVEV (reference sequence). J gave up 2 bases and V 4 bases, and 3 bases lay outside the gene matches.